The rows below give T cell receptor beta chains drawn from one sample of a study of T cells in localized non-small cell lung cancer. TCRdb's table, derived via immunoSEQ multiplex PCR, lists solely in-frame clones and lacks some. Of approximately 45,000 clones listed, 81% are singletons. The material sequenced was peripheral blood mononuclear cells, taken before any cancer treatment. These receptors all stem from a man aged 40 to 70 with stage III lung adenocarcinoma. Both conserved end residues are part of each CDR3. D genes are given only for firm matches. Some rows have no size entry. The others give once, few or many, or a class for an expanded clone.

size	length	D	J	V	CDR3	DNA
-	11	-	TRBJ1-1	TRBV6-5	CASSRDTEAFF	TGTGCCAGCAGCCGGGACACTGAAGCTTTCTTT
-	14	-	TRBJ2-7	TRBV27	CASSLGGPSYEQYF	TGTGCCAGCAGTTTAGGTGGCCCCTCCTACGAGCAGTACTTC
once	16	-	TRBJ2-1	TRBV4-2	CASSQEWGASYNEQFF	TGTGCCAGCAGCCAAGAATGGGGGGCCTCCTACAATGAGCAGTTCTTC
-	16	TRBD2	TRBJ2-3	TRBV12-5	CASGEGLAESTDTQYF	TGTGCTAGTGGAGAGGGACTAGCGGAGAGCACAGATACGCAGTATTTT
few	14	-	TRBJ2-1	TRBV9	CASSVGTTGNEQFF	TGTGCCAGCAGCGTAGGGACGACCGGCAATGAGCAGTTCTTC
-	16	TRBD2	TRBJ2-5	TRBV5-1	CASSSSGTSGGETQYF	TGCGCCAGCAGCTCATCCGGGACTAGCGGGGGGGAGACCCAGTACTTC
-	14	-	TRBJ2-5	TRBV5-5	CASSLVTASETQYF	TGTGCCAGCAGCTTGGTAACGGCATCTGAGACCCAGTACTTC
-	14	-	TRBJ2-5	TRBV5-6	CASSLVLSGETQYF	TGTGCCAGCAGCTTGGTACTCTCTGGGGAGACCCAGTACTTC
-	14	-	TRBJ2-3	TRBV19	CASSMGGHTDTQYF	TGTGCCAGTAGTATGGGGGGTCACACAGATACGCAGTATTTT
-	14	-	TRBJ2-5	TRBV5-1	CASSLGGGWETQYF	TGCGCCAGCAGCTTGGGCGGGGGCTGGGAGACCCAGTACTTC
-	14	TRBD2	TRBJ2-7	TRBV11-2	CASSLVSGADEQYF	TGTGCCAGCAGCTTAGTTAGCGGGGCGGACGAGCAGTACTTC
-	11	-	TRBJ2-7	TRBV25-1	CASGTGYEQYF	TGTGCCAGCGGGACGGGCTACGAGCAGTACTTC
-	15	-	TRBJ2-6	TRBV9	CASSVEGSGANVLTF	TGTGCCAGCAGCGTAGAGGGCTCTGGGGCCAACGTCCTGACTTTC
-	13	-	TRBJ2-5	TRBV7-2	CASRPTRGETQYF	TGTGCCAGCAGGCCGACTAGAGGAGAGACCCAGTACTTC
once	13	-	TRBJ2-3	TRBV29-1	CSVEKGVDDTQYF	TGCAGCGTTGAAAAGGGGGTAGATGATACGCAGTATTTT
once	14	-	TRBJ2-5	TRBV15	CATSRDGRQETQYF	TGTGCCACCAGCAGAGATGGCAGACAAGAGACCCAGTACTTC
-	17	TRBD2	TRBJ2-3	TRBV30	CARGLAGAPGPTDTQYF	TGTGCCCGCGGACTAGCGGGGGCCCCAGGACCCACAGATACGCAGTATTTT
-	14	-	TRBJ2-5	TRBV27	CASSSMGYQGTQYF	TGTGCCAGCAGTTCCATGGGGTACCAAGGGACCCAGTACTTC
-	15	-	TRBJ1-5	TRBV6-1	CASSERLGNPRPQHF	TGTGCCAGCAGTGAACGGCTCGGGAATCCGCGGCCCCAGCATTTT
few	15	-	TRBJ2-1	TRBV5-1	CASSLYWGSYNEQFF	TGCGCCAGCAGCTTGTACTGGGGTTCCTACAATGAGCAGTTCTTC
once	16	TRBD2	TRBJ2-5	TRBV4-1	CASSQDRTGGQETQYF	TGCGCCAGCAGCCAAGATCGAACGGGGGGGCAAGAGACCCAGTACTTC
few	13	-	TRBJ2-3	TRBV18	CASSPPNTDTQYF	TGTGCCAGCTCACCACCGAACACAGATACGCAGTATTTT
-	15	-	TRBJ2-7	TRBV5-6	CASSWGSDVGYEQYF	TGTGCCAGCAGCTGGGGGTCGGACGTTGGATACGAGCAGTACTTC
-	11	-	TRBJ1-2	TRBV6-5	CASSYQGRHFF	TGTGCCAGCAGTTACCAGGGTCGACACTTCTTC
once	13	-	TRBJ1-1	TRBV5-4	CASSLGDVPEAFF	TGTGCCAGCAGCTTGGGGGATGTCCCTGAAGCTTTCTTT
-	15	TRBD2	TRBJ2-3	TRBV9	CASSVATSGLYTQYF	TGTGCCAGCAGCGTAGCTACTAGCGGGTTATATACGCAGTATTTT
-	13	-	TRBJ2-2	TRBV5-6	CASSLQDSGELFF	TGTGCCAGCAGCTTGCAGGATTCCGGGGAGCTGTTTTTT
-	14	TRBD1	TRBJ2-7	TRBV2	CASSELGQGYEQYF	TGTGCCAGCAGTGAATTAGGACAGGGGTACGAGCAGTACTTC
-	14	TRBD1	TRBJ2-3	TRBV18	CASQSDRGTDTQYF	TGTGCCAGCCAATCGGACAGGGGCACAGATACGCAGTATTTT
-	14	-	TRBJ1-1	TRBV5-4	CASSLGGSYTEAFF	TGTGCCAGCAGCTTGGGTGGCAGCTACACTGAAGCTTTCTTT
-	14	TRBD1	TRBJ2-3	TRBV6-5	CASTLDRVTDTQYF	TGTGCCAGCACGCTGGACAGGGTCACAGATACGCAGTATTTT
once	15	-	TRBJ1-1	TRBV27	CASSLHRDTGTEAFF	TGTGCCAGCAGTCTACACCGGGACACGGGCACTGAAGCTTTCTTT
-	14	-	TRBJ2-2	TRBV30	CAWSSGLYTGELFF	TGTGCCTGGAGTTCTGGACTTTACACCGGGGAGCTGTTTTTT
-	14	-	TRBJ2-2	TRBV5-6	CASSLTRNTGELFF	TGTGCCAGCAGCCTGACTCGTAACACCGGGGAGCTGTTTTTT
-	15	-	TRBJ1-5	TRBV7-9	CASSWDTSPGSPQHF	TGTGCCAGCAGCTGGGACACCTCTCCCGGATCGCCCCAGCATTTT
few	14	-	TRBJ2-2	TRBV10-1	CASSESITSGELFF	TGCGCCAGCAGTGAGTCGATAACTTCCGGGGAGCTGTTTTTT
-	15	TRBD2	TRBJ2-1	TRBV5-4	CASSFKTSGDNEQFF	TGTGCCAGCAGCTTCAAGACTAGCGGGGACAATGAGCAGTTCTTC
-	15	TRBD2	TRBJ2-5	TRBV5-4	CASSSSGGAGETQYF	TGTGCCAGCAGCTCGAGCGGGGGGGCCGGGGAGACCCAGTACTTC
-	12	-	TRBJ2-7	TRBV2	CASNFSPYEQYF	TGTGCCAGCAACTTCTCCCCCTACGAGCAGTACTTC
-	14	-	TRBJ2-1	TRBV5-5	CASTFGHLFNEQFF	TGTGCCAGCACCTTTGGGCACCTATTCAATGAGCAGTTCTTC
-	18	TRBD2	TRBJ2-3	TRBV7-2	CASSSWTSGIPPIITQYF	TGTGCCAGCAGCTCTTGGACTAGCGGGATCCCTCCCATCATCACGCAGTATTTT
-	13	-	TRBJ1-5	TRBV7-2	CASSLVPSQPQHF	TGTGCCAGCAGCTTAGTGCCATCTCAGCCCCAGCATTTT
-	15	-	TRBJ2-7	TRBV7-8	CASSLSSSPYLEQYF	TGTGCCAGCAGCTTATCTTCCAGTCCCTATCTGGAGCAGTACTTC
few	18	-	TRBJ2-1	TRBV9	CASSVGASGHYPYNEQFF	TGTGCCAGCAGCGTAGGGGCGAGCGGTCATTACCCCTACAATGAGCAGTTCTTC
-	17	TRBD2	TRBJ2-3	TRBV10-1	CASSALASGGDTDTQYF	TGCGCCAGCAGTGCCCTCGCTAGCGGGGGTGACACAGATACGCAGTATTTT
-	14	-	TRBJ1-1	TRBV28	CASSLGVVVGEAFF	TGTGCCAGCAGTTTAGGGGTCGTGGTGGGGGAAGCTTTCTTT
-	16	TRBD2	TRBJ2-3	TRBV5-8	CASSRHGGSDTDTQYF	TGTGCCAGCAGCAGGCACGGGGGGTCCGACACAGATACGCAGTATTTT
-	16	TRBD2	TRBJ2-1	TRBV10-3	CAISPGGGGAYNEQFF	TGTGCCATCAGCCCCGGGGGCGGGGGGGCCTACAATGAGCAGTTCTTC
-	16	-	TRBJ2-1	TRBV5-1	CASSLEVRGAFNEQFF	TGCGCCAGCAGCTTGGAGGTTAGGGGGGCATTCAATGAGCAGTTCTTC
-	13	TRBD1	TRBJ1-2	TRBV6-6	CASSYGTGGFYTF	TGTGCCAGCAGTTACGGGACAGGGGGTTTTTACACCTTC
few	16	TRBD1	TRBJ2-2	TRBV5-1	CASSLEDRGESGELFF	TGCGCCAGCAGCCTGGAGGACAGGGGGGAGAGCGGGGAGCTGTTTTTT
once	14	-	TRBJ2-7	TRBV28	CASSFGQATVEQYF	TGTGCCAGCAGTTTCGGGCAGGCTACGGTGGAGCAGTACTTC
few	17	TRBD2	TRBJ2-1	TRBV5-4	CASSESEVIAGYNEQFF	TGTGCCAGCAGCGAGAGCGAGGTAATAGCGGGCTACAATGAGCAGTTCTTC
-	15	TRBD1	TRBJ2-7	TRBV6-5	CASSRTGTGSYEQYF	TGTGCCAGCAGTCGCACCGGGACAGGCTCCTACGAGCAGTACTTC